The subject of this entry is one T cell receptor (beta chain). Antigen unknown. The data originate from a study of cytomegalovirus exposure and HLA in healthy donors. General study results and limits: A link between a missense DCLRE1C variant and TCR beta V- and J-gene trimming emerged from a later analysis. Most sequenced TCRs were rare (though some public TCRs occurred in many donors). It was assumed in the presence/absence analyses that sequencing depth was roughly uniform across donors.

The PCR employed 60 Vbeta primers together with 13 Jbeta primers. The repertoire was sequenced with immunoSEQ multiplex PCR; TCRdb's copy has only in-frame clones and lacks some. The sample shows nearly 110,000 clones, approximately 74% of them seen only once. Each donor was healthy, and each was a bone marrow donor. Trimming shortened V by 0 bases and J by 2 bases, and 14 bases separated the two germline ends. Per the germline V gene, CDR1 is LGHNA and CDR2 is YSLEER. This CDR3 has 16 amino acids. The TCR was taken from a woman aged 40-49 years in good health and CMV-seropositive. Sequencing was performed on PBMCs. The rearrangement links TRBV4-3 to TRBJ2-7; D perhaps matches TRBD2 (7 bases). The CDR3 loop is CASSQDGGPRPYEQYF. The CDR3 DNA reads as TGCGCCAGCAGCCAAGACGGGGGGCCTAGGCCCTACGAGCAGTACTTC.